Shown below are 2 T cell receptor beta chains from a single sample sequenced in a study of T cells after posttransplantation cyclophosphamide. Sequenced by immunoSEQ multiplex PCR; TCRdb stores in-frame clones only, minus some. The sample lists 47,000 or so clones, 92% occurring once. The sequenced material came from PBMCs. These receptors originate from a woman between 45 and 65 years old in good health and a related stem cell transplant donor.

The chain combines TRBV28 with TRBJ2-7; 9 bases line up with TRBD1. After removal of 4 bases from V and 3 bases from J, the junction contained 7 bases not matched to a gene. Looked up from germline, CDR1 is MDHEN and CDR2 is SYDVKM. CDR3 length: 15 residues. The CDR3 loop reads CASSSPGQGNYEQYF. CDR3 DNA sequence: TGTGCCAGCAGTTCACCGGGACAGGGCAACTACGAGCAGTACTTC.

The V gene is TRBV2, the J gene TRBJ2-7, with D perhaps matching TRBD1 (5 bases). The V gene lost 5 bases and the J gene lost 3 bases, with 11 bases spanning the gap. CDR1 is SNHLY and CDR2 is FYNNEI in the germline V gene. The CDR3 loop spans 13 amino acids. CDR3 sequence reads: CASSRQKDYEQYF. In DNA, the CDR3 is TGTGCCAGCAGTCGACAGAAGGACTACGAGCAGTACTTC.